These T cell receptor beta chains were read from a single sample in a study of chemoradiotherapy in HPV16-positive cancers. Here immunoSEQ multiplex PCR was the method, and the copy in TCRdb shows in-frame clones only, minus some. The table has about 15,000 clones, about 70% seen once; the top ten hold 8% to 10%. The material was obtained from a patient who underwent chemoradiotherapy. The receptor set was obtained from a human donor with HPV-associated anogenital cancer. Both conserved end residues are part of each CDR3. The D gene is left open where the match is weak. Not all rows give a size; the values are once, few, many and, for expanded clones, a class.

TGTGCCAGCAGCCTCGAAGCGGGAGGGCATGGAGATACGCAGTATTTT | CASSLEAGGHGDTQYF | TRBD2 | TRBJ2-3 | NA | TRBV7-9 | 16
TGTGCCAGCAGCTTGAGACAGGGGGCTGCTCAGCCCCAGCATTTT | CASSLRQGAAQPQHF | TRBD1 | TRBJ1-5 | NA | TRBV5-6 | 15
TGTGCCAGCAGCTTGGAGGGGGTCCTCACAGATACGCAGTATTTT | CASSLEGVLTDTQYF | NA | TRBJ2-3 | NA | TRBV5-5 | 15
TGTGCCAGCTCTTCCCTGGGTACCGGGGAGCTGTTTTTT | CASSSLGTGELFF | NA | TRBJ2-2 | few | TRBV5-5 | 13
TGTGCCAGCAGACCACCCGGGGCCGATGAGCAGTTCTTC | CASRPPGADEQFF | NA | TRBJ2-1 | NA | TRBV7-9 | 13
TGTGCCAGCTTTTTCTCGTGGGAATATGAGCAGTTCTTC | CASFFSWEYEQFF | NA | TRBJ2-1 | NA | TRBV6-5 | 13
TGTGCCAGCAGTAGGGGGGCCGACTACGAGCAGTACTTC | CASSRGADYEQYF | NA | TRBJ2-7 | NA | TRBV2 | 13
TGCGCCAGCAGCTCCGGGACAGTCTACACAGATACGCAGTATTTT | CASSSGTVYTDTQYF | TRBD1 | TRBJ2-3 | few | TRBV5-1 | 15
TGTGCCAGCAGCCCAGGATGGGGAGCCCACACTGAAGCTTTCTTT | CASSPGWGAHTEAFF | NA | TRBJ1-1 | once | TRBV7-9 | 15
TGTGCCAGCAGCGCCAGCGGGCGCGGCTACACCTTC | CASSASGRGYTF | NA | TRBJ1-2 | NA | TRBV5-5 | 12
TGTGCCAGTAGACCATGGGAGACAGGGACGAACACTGAAGCTTTCTTT | CASRPWETGTNTEAFF | TRBD1 | TRBJ1-1 | NA | TRBV19 | 16
TGTGCCAGTAGTATAGAGGACACTGAAGCTTTCTTT | CASSIEDTEAFF | NA | TRBJ1-1 | once | TRBV19 | 12
TGCGCCAGCAGCTTTCTTACTGACTCCTACAATGAGCAGTTCTTC | CASSFLTDSYNEQFF | NA | TRBJ2-1 | NA | TRBV5-1 | 15
TGTGCCAGCAGCGGGACTCGATACACAGATACGCAGTATTTT | CASSGTRYTDTQYF | NA | TRBJ2-3 | NA | TRBV7-9 | 14
TGTGCCAGTAGTTCCATGGCCGGACAACAAGAGACCCAGTACTTC | CASSSMAGQQETQYF | NA | TRBJ2-5 | NA | TRBV19 | 15
TGTGCCAGCAGTTTCAAAGGTTACGAGCAGTACTTC | CASSFKGYEQYF | NA | TRBJ2-7 | NA | TRBV28 | 12
TGTGCCAGCAGCGGGGACGGACGGACCCCCAATGAGCAGTTCTTC | CASSGDGRTPNEQFF | NA | TRBJ2-1 | NA | TRBV27 | 15
TGTGCCAGCAGTGAAGCTGAGGGGACAGGGGGCGAAACGCAGTATTTT | CASSEAEGTGGETQYF | TRBD1 | TRBJ2-3 | NA | TRBV6-1 | 16
TGTGCCACCGAAGAGGATCGCTCCTACAATGAGCAGTTCTTC | CATEEDRSYNEQFF | NA | TRBJ2-1 | NA | TRBV28 | 14
TGCAGCGTCCGGGCCCCATCTTACGAGCAGTACTTC | CSVRAPSYEQYF | NA | TRBJ2-7 | NA | TRBV29-1 | 12
TGTGCCAGCAGCTTAGATTGGGGGGCGGGAGGCTACACCTTC | CASSLDWGAGGYTF | NA | TRBJ1-2 | few | TRBV11-2 | 14
TGTGCCAGCAGTGATAGAGGAAAGGATACGCAGTATTTT | CASSDRGKDTQYF | NA | TRBJ2-3 | few | TRBV2 | 13
TGTGCCAGCAGCGTAGCCCGGGACAGGGCGGACACTGAAGCTTTCTTT | CASSVARDRADTEAFF | TRBD1 | TRBJ1-1 | few | TRBV9 | 16
NA | CASSFGSGGTTDTQYF | NA | TRBJ2-3 | NA | TRBV5-8 | 16
TGTGCCAGCAGCCCCGGGACTAGCGGGAGACGGGAGCAGTTCTTC | CASSPGTSGRREQFF | TRBD2 | TRBJ2-1 | NA | TRBV7-6 | 15
TGTGCCAGCAGTACAATGGGCCGCGGGGATTCACCCCTCCACTTT | CASSTMGRGDSPLHF | NA | TRBJ1-6 | NA | TRBV5-6 | 15
TGTGCCAGTAGTATTTCCTGGAACACTGAAGCTTTCTTT | CASSISWNTEAFF | NA | TRBJ1-1 | NA | TRBV19 | 13
TGTGCCAGCAGGGACAGAGCCTCTGGAAACACCATATATTTT | CASRDRASGNTIYF | NA | TRBJ1-3 | few | TRBV21-1 | 14
TGTGCCAGCAAAGAACTGACAGGGGGCACAGATACGCAGTATTTT | CASKELTGGTDTQYF | TRBD1 | TRBJ2-3 | NA | TRBV27 | 15
TGTGCCAGCAGCCTCTACGGAGATACGCAGTATTTT | CASSLYGDTQYF | NA | TRBJ2-3 | NA | TRBV7-2 | 12
TGTGCCAGCGGTCTAACAGGGTGGAATTCACCCCTCCACTTT | CASGLTGWNSPLHF | NA | TRBJ1-6 | few | TRBV27 | 14
TGTGCCAGCTCACCCCGCAGGGAAAACTATGGCTACACCTTC | CASSPRRENYGYTF | NA | TRBJ1-2 | NA | TRBV18 | 14
TGCGCCAGCAGCGATTCCTACGAGCAGTACTTC | CASSDSYEQYF | NA | TRBJ2-7 | NA | TRBV4-1 | 11
TGTGCCAGCAGTGAATTAGGCAGGGGAGTAGGAGGCTACACCTTC | CASSELGRGVGGYTF | NA | TRBJ1-2 | NA | TRBV6-1 | 15
TGTGCCAGCAGCCAAGCGAGCGGGAGAAAAGATACGCAGTATTTT | CASSQASGRKDTQYF | TRBD2 | TRBJ2-3 | NA | TRBV4-2 | 15
TGTGCCAGCAGCATACGGACTGCTGGGTACAATGAGCAGTTCTTC | CASSIRTAGYNEQFF | NA | TRBJ2-1 | NA | TRBV7-6 | 15
TGTGCCAGCTCACCCTGGGACGGGGTCACAGATACGCAGTATTTT | CASSPWDGVTDTQYF | NA | TRBJ2-3 | NA | TRBV18 | 15
TGTGCCAGTACTTCCCTACTGTCAACGTGGGAAAAACTGTTTTTT | CASTSLLSTWEKLFF | NA | TRBJ1-4 | NA | TRBV19 | 15
TGTGCCCTCAGGGAAATGAACACTGAAGCTTTCTTT | CALREMNTEAFF | NA | TRBJ1-1 | NA | TRBV30 | 12
TGTGCCAGCTCTCCCAACAGGGTGAACACTGAAGCTTTCTTT | CASSPNRVNTEAFF | NA | TRBJ1-1 | NA | TRBV7-8 | 14
TGTGCCAGCAGCTTCCGGGACCAGAACTACGAGCAGTACTTC | CASSFRDQNYEQYF | NA | TRBJ2-7 | NA | TRBV11-3 | 14
TGTGCCAGCAGCTTTTCTTCCGGGACAGGGGCTTACAATGAGCAGTTCTTC | CASSFSSGTGAYNEQFF | TRBD1 | TRBJ2-1 | NA | TRBV11-3 | 17
TGTGCCAGCAGTCCAATGGGCACAGATACGCAGTATTTT | CASSPMGTDTQYF | NA | TRBJ2-3 | NA | TRBV6-6 | 13
TGTGCCAGCAGTAAGTTAGCGGGAGGGCACAATGAGCAGTTCTTC | CASSKLAGGHNEQFF | TRBD2 | TRBJ2-1 | NA | TRBV27 | 15
TGTGCCAGCAGTGACCGGTCTGGGGCCAACGTCCTGACTTTC | CASSDRSGANVLTF | NA | TRBJ2-6 | NA | TRBV2 | 14
TGTGCCAGCAGATATGGGTCTAGCACAGATACGCAGTATTTT | CASRYGSSTDTQYF | NA | TRBJ2-3 | NA | TRBV7-9 | 14
TGTGCCAGCAGCCCTCGCCTCGCGGGCTACGAGCAGTACTTC | CASSPRLAGYEQYF | NA | TRBJ2-7 | NA | TRBV9 | 14
TGTGCCAGCCGTAGCGCTTCGGGTGACGAGCAGTACTTC | CASRSASGDEQYF | NA | TRBJ2-7 | once | TRBV5-4 | 13
TGTGCCACCCCGGGTACAGCGGGCAATCAGCCCCAGCATTTT | CATPGTAGNQPQHF | NA | TRBJ1-5 | NA | TRBV28 | 14
TGTGCCAGCCGGGAATTTTATAATTCACCCCTCCACTTT | CASREFYNSPLHF | NA | TRBJ1-6 | NA | TRBV2 | 13
TGTGCCAGCAGCTCCGAAGGGGGGGAGGGCCCGTACGAGCAGTACTTC | CASSSEGGEGPYEQYF | NA | TRBJ2-7 | NA | TRBV6-6 | 16
TGTGCCAGCAGGCCGGGACAGCGCTTAGCAACTAATGAAAAACTGTTTTTT | CASRPGQRLATNEKLFF | TRBD1 | TRBJ1-4 | once | TRBV2 | 17
TGTGCCAGCAGCTTGGCCGGGTGGGGCAATCAGCCCCAGCATTTT | CASSLAGWGNQPQHF | NA | TRBJ1-5 | NA | TRBV7-8 | 15
TGTGCTCGCCGGGCGGGGACAGCCCTCAATCAGCCCCAGCATTTT | CARRAGTALNQPQHF | TRBD1 | TRBJ1-5 | NA | TRBV11-3 | 15
TGTGCCACCACCCCGTCCCGGGACACAGATACGCAGTATTTT | CATTPSRDTDTQYF | NA | TRBJ2-3 | NA | TRBV15 | 14